Below are 18 T cell receptor beta chains sequenced from a single sample in a study of blood T cell repertoires in COVID-19. TCRdb's copy holds only in-frame clones and misses some; the assay was immunoSEQ multiplex PCR. Of some 250,000 clones listed, approximately 90% are singletons. The source material was peripheral blood. The receptors originated from a woman aged 40 to 50 who had recovered from COVID-19.

The rearrangement uses TRBV18 and TRBJ1-2, with 8 positions matching TRBD1. Germline trimming cut 1 base from V and 8 bases from J; bases unmatched to any gene: 9. This CDR3 is 15 amino acids long. In germline, CDR1 is KGHSH, CDR2 LQKENI. Here the CDR3 DNA reads TGTGCCAGCTCACCACTCCTGGACAGGGTGTACGGCTACACCTTC. Protein sequence: CASSPLLDRVYGYTF.

This clone has only one observation. This sequence joins TRBV2 and TRBJ2-1, with TRBD2 as a possible D gene (6 bases). The germline CDR1 and CDR2 sequences are SNHLY and FYNNEI. Trimming stripped 3 bases from V and 10 bases from J, with 22 bases between. The CDR3 is made up of 16 amino acids. Written as DNA, the CDR3 is TGTGCCAGCAGTGACCTGCCCCGGGTCCCTCGGGGGGAGCAGTTCTTC. Translating gives CASSDLPRVPRGEQFF.

The V gene is TRBV27, the J gene TRBJ1-4, with D maybe TRBD1 (5 bases). Germline CDR1 MNHEY, CDR2 SMNVEV (reference sequence). Trimming cost V 5 bases and J 5 bases, with 12 bases left between them. The CDR3 loop spans 14 amino acids. The CDR3 sequence: CASSPWGVNEKLFF. In DNA form, the CDR3 reads TGTGCCAGCAGTCCCTGGGGGGTAAATGAAAAACTGTTTTTT.

The V and J genes are TRBV7-9 and TRBJ2-7; perhaps TRBD1 as D (6 bases). This CDR3 has 16 amino acids. In germline, CDR1 is SEHNR, CDR2 FQNEAQ (reference sequence). V was trimmed by 5 bases and J by 3 bases, leaving 20 bases between them. The CDR3 nucleotides are TGTGCCAGCAGCCCTCCGGGGCAGGGGCAACTCTACGAGCAGTACTTC. Amino acids: CASSPPGQGQLYEQYF. Combining the CDR3 with reference TRBV7-9 and TRBJ2-7 gives the whole variable domain DTGVSQNPRHKITKRGQNVTFRCDPISEHNRLYWYRQTLGQGPEFLTYFQNEAQLEKSRLLSDRFSAERPKGSFSTLEIQRTEQGDSAMYLCASSPPGQGQLYEQYFGPGTRLTVT.

The chain carries TRBV6-2 or TRBV6-3 and TRBJ1-1, with D tentatively TRBD1 (5 bases). The CDR3 is 13 amino acids. Germline V CDR1 and CDR2: MNHEY, SVGEGT. The V end was cut by 2 bases, the J end by 5 bases, with 9 bases between. The CDR3 nucleotides are TGTGCCAGCAGTTACGGGGCAGGGACTGAAGCTTTCTTT. This gives the protein CASSYGAGTEAFF.

The V gene is TRBV6-5, the J gene TRBJ2-5; no definite D call. The V gene's germline CDR1 is MNHEY and CDR2 SVGAGI. The CDR3 consists of 14 residues. The V end lost 6 bases, the J end lost 6 bases, and 17 bases lay between the germline ends. The CDR3 DNA is TGTGCCAGCAGCCCCCGAGGTGCGACGAAGACCCAGTACTTC. Protein sequence: CASSPRGATKTQYF.

This CDR3 is CASSPVRQTLYEQYF. The CDR3 DNA reads TGTGCCAGCAGCCCCGTCCGACAGACCCTATACGAGCAGTACTTC. The chain couples TRBV7-9 to TRBJ2-7; tentatively, D is TRBD1 (5 bases). CDR3 length: 15 amino acids. Trimming removed 5 bases at V and 4 bases at J, with 18 bases between. Germline CDR1 is SEHNR and CDR2 is FQNEAQ (reference sequence).

The V and J genes are TRBV19 and TRBJ2-1; 12 nucleotides align to TRBD2. V shed 3 bases, J shed 9 bases, and the junction held 9 bases outside the gene matches. Germline V gene lookup returns CDR1 LNHDA and CDR2 SQIVND (reference sequence). The CDR3 totals 16 residues. CDR3 sequence: CASSMGGLAGRSEQFF. DNA of the CDR3: TGTGCCAGTAGTATGGGCGGACTAGCGGGACGTTCTGAGCAGTTCTTC. Full variable domain (remainder filled in from reference TRBV19 and TRBJ2-1): DGGITQSPKYLFRKEGQNVTLSCEQNLNHDAMYWYRQDPGQGLRLIYYSQIVNDFQKGDIAEGYSVSREKKESFPLTVTSAQKNPTAFYLCASSMGGLAGRSEQFFGPGTRLTVL.

The rearrangement uses TRBV12-3 or TRBV12-4 and TRBJ1-1, with D perhaps TRBD1 (5 bases). With 8 bases removed from V and 3 bases from J, the gap between germline ends came to 10 bases. This CDR3 region has 12 residues. CDR3 residues: CASSGGDTEAFF. DNA of the CDR3: TGTGCCAGCTCGGGGGGAGACACTGAAGCTTTCTTT.

The chain combines TRBV29-1 with TRBJ2-7; tentative D call: TRBD2 (7 bases). V shed 6 bases and J shed 6 bases, with 21 bases lying between them. Per the germline V gene, CDR1 is SQVTM and CDR2 is ANQGSEA. The CDR3 covers 14 residues. The CDR3 DNA follows: TGCAGCGTGGCCGGGGGCGGGAGTTTGGGCGAGCAGTACTTC. Amino acids: CSVAGGGSLGEQYF.

This clone was counted a few times. The genes are TRBV5-1 and TRBJ2-1, with 8 bases that match TRBD1. CDR3 size: 14 residues. Germline V CDR1 and CDR2: SGHRS, YFSETQ. J was trimmed by 6 bases and V by 4 bases; bases with no gene match: 6. In DNA form, the CDR3 reads TGCGCCAGCAGCCGGGACAGGTCTGGCAATGAGCAGTTCTTC. It specifies CASSRDRSGNEQFF.

The chain couples TRBV30 to TRBJ1-5, with a weak D call TRBD1 (5 bases). Trimming took 3 bases from V and 4 from J, leaving 10 bases between them. CDR1 is GTSNPN, CDR2 SVGIG, per germline (reference sequence). The CDR3 consists of 13 residues. The CDR3 is CAWRRRGNQPQHF. CDR3 nucleotides: TGTGCCTGGAGGAGGAGGGGAAATCAGCCCCAGCATTTT.

The rearrangement uses TRBV7-8 and TRBJ2-5; 9 nucleotides align to TRBD1. This CDR3 contains 15 residues. The V gene end was trimmed by 5 bases and the J gene end by 2 bases; junction bases not matched to a gene: 6. Germline V lookup: CDR1 SGHVS, CDR2 FQNEAQ. The CDR3 nucleotides read TGTGCCAGCAGCCCCCTCGGGACAGGGCAAGAGACCCAGTACTTC. Translated, it gives CASSPLGTGQETQYF.

This clone was recorded a few times. V usage is TRBV9 and J usage is TRBJ1-6, with 9 bases matching TRBD1. The ends lost 3 bases at V and 4 bases at J; junction bases unmatched: 2. The CDR3 is 15 residues long. Germline loops: CDR1 SGDLS, CDR2 YYNGEE. As DNA, the CDR3 is TGTGCCAGCAGCGCCGGACAGGGGTATAATTCACCCCTCCACTTT. Translating it yields CASSAGQGYNSPLHF.

This chain joins TRBV15 and TRBJ1-5; D unresolved. Germline V lookup: CDR1 LNHNV, CDR2 YYDKDF (reference sequence). The CDR3 is made up of 14 amino acids. V gave up 8 bases and J gave up 7 bases, with 18 bases separating them. The CDR3 coding sequence is TGTGCCACCTCAGAGAGGGCAGGTTTCCAGCCCCAGCATTTT. Amino acids: CATSERAGFQPQHF.

The chain carries TRBV19 and TRBJ1-1; TRBD1 might be the D (5 bases). The CDR3 has 16 amino acids. V gave up 2 bases and J gave up 6 bases, with 19 bases separating them. In germline, CDR1 is LNHDA, CDR2 SQIVND (reference sequence). CDR3 sequence reads: CASSIWQGGVSAEAFF. The DNA of the CDR3 is TGTGCCAGTAGTATATGGCAGGGCGGGGTCAGTGCTGAAGCTTTCTTT.

This chain joins TRBV30 and TRBJ2-1; TRBD2 agrees at 10 bases. Germline V CDR1 and CDR2: GTSNPN, SVGIG (reference sequence). This CDR3 region has 12 residues. V trimming: 2 bases; J trimming: 13 bases; junction bases outside the gene matches: 5. The CDR3 DNA follows: TGTGCCTGGAGTCCGACTAGCGGGCCACAGTTCTTC. Amino acid sequence: CAWSPTSGPQFF.

The chain combines TRBV5-5 with TRBJ2-5; D is perhaps TRBD2 (5 bases). Germline lookup yields CDR1 SGHKS and CDR2 YYEKEE (reference sequence). Trimming stripped 4 bases from V and 1 base from J, with 14 bases between. CDR3 size: 15 residues. The CDR3, as DNA: TGTGCCAGCAGCCCCCGGTTGGCGGGCCAAGAGACCCAGTACTTC. Protein sequence: CASSPRLAGQETQYF.